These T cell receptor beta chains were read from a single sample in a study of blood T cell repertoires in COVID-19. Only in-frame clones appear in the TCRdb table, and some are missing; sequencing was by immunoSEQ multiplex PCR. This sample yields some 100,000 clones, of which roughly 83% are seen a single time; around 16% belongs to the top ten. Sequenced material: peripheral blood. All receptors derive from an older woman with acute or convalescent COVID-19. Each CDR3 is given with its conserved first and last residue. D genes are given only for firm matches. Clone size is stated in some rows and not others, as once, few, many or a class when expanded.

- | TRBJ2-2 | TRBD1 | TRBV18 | CASSLGQGSSTGELFF | TGTGCCAGCTCATTGGGACAGGGAAGTAGCACCGGGGAGCTGTTTTTT
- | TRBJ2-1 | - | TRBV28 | CASSRRGALDGGEQFF | TGTGCCAGCAGTCGACGGGGGGCTCTTGATGGTGGTGAGCAGTTCTTC
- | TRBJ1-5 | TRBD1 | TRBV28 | CASSLDRVEQPQHF | TGTGCCAGCAGTTTGGACAGGGTAGAACAGCCCCAGCATTTT
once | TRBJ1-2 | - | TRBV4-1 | CASSQTEVYGYTF | TGCGCCAGCAGCCAGACAGAAGTGTATGGCTACACCTTC
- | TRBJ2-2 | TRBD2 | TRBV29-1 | CSVLAGANTGELFF | TGCAGCGTGTTAGCGGGGGCCAACACCGGGGAGCTGTTTTTT
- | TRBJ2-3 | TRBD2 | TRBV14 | CASSQSGGFNTQYF | TGTGCCAGCAGCCAATCGGGGGGGTTTAATACGCAGTATTTT
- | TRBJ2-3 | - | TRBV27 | CASTARPSTDTQYF | TGTGCCAGCACCGCGCGGCCCAGCACAGATACGCAGTATTTT
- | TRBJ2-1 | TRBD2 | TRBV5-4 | CASSLGGGSKYNEQFF | TGTGCCAGCAGCTTGGGCGGGGGGTCAAAATACAATGAGCAGTTCTTC
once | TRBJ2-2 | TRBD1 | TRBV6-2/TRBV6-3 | CASSTLSRDRNTGELFF | TGTGCCAGCAGTACTTTATCCCGGGACAGGAACACCGGGGAGCTGTTTTTT
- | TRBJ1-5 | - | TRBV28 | CASRTLLFGQPQHF | TGTGCCAGCCGAACCCTCCTATTTGGTCAGCCCCAGCATTTT
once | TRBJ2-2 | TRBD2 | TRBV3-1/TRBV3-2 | CASSPRTSGARRTGELFF | TGTGCCAGCAGCCCAAGGACTAGCGGGGCGCGCCGGACCGGGGAGCTGTTTTTT
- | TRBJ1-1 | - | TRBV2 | CASTVGRGNTEAFF | TGTGCCAGCACGGTGGGCAGGGGGAACACTGAAGCTTTCTTT
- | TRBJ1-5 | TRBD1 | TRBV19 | CASRGQTSYQPQHF | TGTGCCAGTAGGGGACAGACGTCCTATCAGCCCCAGCATTTT
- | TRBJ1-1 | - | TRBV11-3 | CASSLGTGNTEAFF | TGTGCCAGCAGCCTAGGGACTGGGAACACTGAAGCTTTCTTT
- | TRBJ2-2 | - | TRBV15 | CATSRTGTIAGTGELFF | TGTGCCACCAGCAGAACCGGGACCATCGCGGGGACCGGGGAGCTGTTTTTT
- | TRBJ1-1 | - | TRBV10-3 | CAAKGVTEAFF | TGTGCCGCCAAGGGGGTCACTGAAGCTTTCTTT
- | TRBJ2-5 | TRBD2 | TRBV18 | CASLAGDQETQYF | TGTGCCAGCTTAGCGGGGGACCAAGAGACCCAGTACTTC
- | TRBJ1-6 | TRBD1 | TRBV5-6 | CASSRGQYNSPLHF | TGTGCCAGCAGCAGGGGACAGTATAATTCACCCCTCCACTTT
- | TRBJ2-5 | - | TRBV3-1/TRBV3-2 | CASSYGTSQETQYF | TGTGCCAGCAGCTACGGGACTTCCCAAGAGACCCAGTACTTC
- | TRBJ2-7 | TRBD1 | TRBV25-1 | CASSVPPKGTGAAEQYF | TGTGCCAGCAGTGTCCCCCCTAAGGGGACAGGGGCCGCGGAGCAGTACTTC
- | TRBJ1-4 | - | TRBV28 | CASSLPTGMGEKLFF | TGTGCCAGCAGTTTACCTACAGGGATGGGGGAAAAACTGTTTTTT
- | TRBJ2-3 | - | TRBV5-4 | CASSLDAGTDTQYF | TGTGCCAGCAGCTTGGATGCGGGGACAGATACGCAGTATTTT
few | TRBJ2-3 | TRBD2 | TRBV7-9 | CASSLGAGWDTQYF | TGTGCCAGCAGTCTCGGAGCGGGGTGGGATACGCAGTATTTT
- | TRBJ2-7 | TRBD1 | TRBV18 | CASRTGQGVRYEQYF | TGTGCCAGCCGGACCGGACAGGGGGTAAGGTACGAGCAGTACTTC
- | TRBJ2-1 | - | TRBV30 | CAGRAGGIGEQFF | TGTGCCGGACGGGCAGGGGGGATTGGTGAGCAGTTCTTC
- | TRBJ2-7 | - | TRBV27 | CASSLSTNSGGPSYEQYF | TGTGCCAGCAGTTTATCCACGAACTCAGGGGGGCCGTCCTACGAGCAGTACTTC
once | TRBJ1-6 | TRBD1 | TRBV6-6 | CASSDDRGNSPLHF | TGTGCCAGCAGTGACGACAGGGGTAATTCACCCCTCCACTTT
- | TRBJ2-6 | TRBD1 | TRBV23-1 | CASSTTDRDPGANVLTF | TGCGCCAGCAGTACAACCGACAGGGACCCTGGGGCCAACGTCCTGACTTTC
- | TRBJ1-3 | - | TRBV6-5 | CASSPTGASGNTIYF | TGTGCCAGCAGCCCCACAGGAGCGAGTGGAAACACCATATATTTT
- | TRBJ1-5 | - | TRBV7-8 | CASRQQGNSNQPQHF | TGTGCCAGCAGACAACAGGGTAATAGCAATCAGCCCCAGCATTTT
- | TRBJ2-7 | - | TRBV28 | CASSFGKGYEQYF | TGTGCCAGCAGTTTCGGGAAAGGATACGAGCAGTACTTC
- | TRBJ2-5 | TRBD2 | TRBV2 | CASSGGLLSGGETQYF | TGTGCCAGCAGTGGGGGACTACTCTCGGGGGGAGAGACCCAGTACTTC
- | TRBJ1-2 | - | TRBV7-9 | CASSFSLNYGYTF | TGTGCCAGCAGCTTTTCCCTCAACTATGGCTACACCTTC
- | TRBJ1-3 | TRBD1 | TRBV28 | CASRRTGSGNTIYF | TGTGCCAGCAGGCGGACAGGGTCTGGAAACACCATATATTTT
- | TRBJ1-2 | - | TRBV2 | CASKGTSQNYGYTF | TGTGCCAGCAAGGGGACAAGCCAAAACTATGGCTACACCTTC
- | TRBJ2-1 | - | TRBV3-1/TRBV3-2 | CASSSELISPTHNEQFF | TGTGCCAGCAGCTCAGAATTAATCTCGCCGACTCACAATGAGCAGTTCTTC
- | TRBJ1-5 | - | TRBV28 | CASSQDFFNQPQHF | TGTGCCAGCAGTCAGGACTTTTTCAATCAGCCCCAGCATTTT
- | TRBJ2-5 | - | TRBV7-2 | CASSGGTAQETQYF | TGTGCCAGCAGCGGCGGGACAGCCCAAGAGACCCAGTACTTC
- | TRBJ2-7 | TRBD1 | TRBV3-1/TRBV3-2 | CASSRDRVISGQYF | TGTGCCAGCAGCCGGGACAGGGTTATCTCGGGGCAGTACTTC
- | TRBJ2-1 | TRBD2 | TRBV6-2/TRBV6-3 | CASSSTTSGGAYNEQFF | TGTGCCAGCAGTTCGACGACTAGCGGGGGGGCCTACAATGAGCAGTTCTTC
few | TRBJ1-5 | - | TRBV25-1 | CASSERVGQPQHF | TGTGCCAGCAGTGAGCGGGTTGGACAGCCCCAGCATTTT
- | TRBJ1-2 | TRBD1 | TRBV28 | CASGGQGLLGYTF | TGTGCCAGCGGGGGACAGGGGCTTCTTGGCTACACCTTC
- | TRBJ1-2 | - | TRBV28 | CASSLGGLGHGYTF | TGTGCCAGCAGTTTAGGAGGTCTAGGGCATGGCTACACCTTC
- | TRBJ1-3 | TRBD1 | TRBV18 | CASSPGTGAGNTIYF | TGTGCCAGCTCACCCGGGACAGGAGCTGGAAACACCATATATTTT
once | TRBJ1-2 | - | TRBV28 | CASRQRGGYGYTF | TGTGCCAGCAGGCAAAGGGGGGGCTATGGCTACACCTTC
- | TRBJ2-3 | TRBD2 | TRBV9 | CASSGGLVTDTQYF | TGTGCCAGCAGCGGAGGACTAGTCACAGATACGCAGTATTTT
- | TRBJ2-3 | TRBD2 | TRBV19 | CASSIDLLAGGPGDTQYF | TGTGCCAGTAGTATAGATCTTCTAGCGGGGGGGCCGGGAGATACGCAGTATTTT
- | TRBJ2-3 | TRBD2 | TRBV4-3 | CASSQSNPGTSGGYSDTQYF | TGCGCCAGCAGCCAATCTAATCCCGGGACTAGCGGGGGGTACTCAGATACGCAGTATTTT
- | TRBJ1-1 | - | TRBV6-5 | CAGRLSGDTEAFF | TGTGCCGGCCGTCTTTCAGGGGACACTGAAGCTTTCTTT